These 22 T cell receptor beta chains were all obtained from the same sample, sequenced in a study of T cells in narcolepsy. Assay used: immunoSEQ multiplex PCR; TCRdb lists only in-frame clones, some missing. This table holds around 19,000 clones, under 85% found once. Sequencing was done on a sample of memory (CD45RA-) CD4+ T cells from blood. The origin of the receptors is a human donor in good health.

The chain combines TRBV7-3 with TRBJ2-2, with D possibly matching TRBD2 (6 bases). V lost 5 bases and J lost 4, with 14 bases in between. This CDR3 region has 15 residues. The germline gives CDR1 SGHTA, CDR2 FQGTGA. The CDR3 is CASSPATSFTGELFF. For the CDR3, the DNA is TGTGCCAGCAGCCCAGCCACTAGCTTCACCGGGGAGCTGTTTTTT.

This clone was seen just once. The CDR3 DNA reads TGTGCCAGCAGCTTAGCAAGGGTTCGGACAGATACGCAGTATTTT. Translation gives CASSLARVRTDTQYF. The genes are TRBV7-2 and TRBJ2-3; D gene uncertain. CDR3 length equals 15 residues. Germline assignment: CDR1 SGHTA and CDR2 FQGNSA. Trimming removed 0 bases at V and 3 bases at J, with 10 bases between. Full variable domain (rest looked up from reference TRBV7-2 and TRBJ2-3): GAGVSQSPSNKVTEKGKDVELRCDPISGHTALYWYRQSLGQGLEFLIYFQGNSAPDKSGLPSDRFSAERTGGSVSTLTIQRTQQEDSAVYLCASSLARVRTDTQYFGPGTRLTVL.

This clone was counted only a few times. The chain is built from TRBV2 and TRBJ2-1, with 7 bases matching TRBD2. This CDR3 is built from 13 residues. After removal of 1 base from V and 8 bases from J, the junction contained 2 bases not matched to a gene. Looked up from germline, CDR1 is SNHLY and CDR2 is FYNNEI. CDR3 protein: CASSEGEGDEQFF. CDR3 nucleotide sequence: TGTGCCAGCAGTGAAGGGGAGGGTGATGAGCAGTTCTTC. Supplemented by reference TRBV2 and TRBJ2-1, the full variable domain reads EPEVTQTPSHQVTQMGQEVILRCVPISNHLYFYWYRQILGQKVEFLVSFYNNEISEKSEIFDDQFSVERPDGSNFTLKIRSTKLEDSAMYFCASSEGEGDEQFFGPGTRLTVL.

As regards this clone: An end of the junction does not agree with germline; a read error may underlie this. Other nucleotide sequences from this sample produce the same CDR3. This sequence joins TRBV9 and TRBJ2-2; 7 bases map to TRBD2. This CDR3 has 14 amino acids. From germline, CDR1 is SGDLS and CDR2 YYNGEE. CDR3 sequence reads: CASRLAVNTGELFF. CDR3 sequence (DNA): TGCGCCAGCAGGCTAGCGGTGAACACCGGGGAGCTGTTTTTT. Full variable domain (outside the CDR3, taken from reference TRBV9 and TRBJ2-2): DSGVTQTPKHLITATGQRVTLRCSPRSGDLSVYWYQQSLDQGLQFLIQYYNGEERAKGNILERFSAQQFPDLHSELNLSSLELGDSALYFCASRLAVNTGELFFGEGSRLTVL.

The chain employs TRBV9 and TRBJ1-3; D is possibly TRBD1 (5 bases). Germline V gives CDR1 SGDLS, CDR2 YYNGEE. Between the trimmed V and J ends, which lost 4 bases and 1 base, there was a span of 15 bases. This CDR3 comprises 16 residues. CDR3 loop: CASSLGTQGSGNTIYF. The CDR3 DNA reads as TGTGCCAGCAGCCTCGGGACCCAAGGGTCTGGAAACACCATATATTTT.

This clone appeared a few times. The chain couples TRBV2 to TRBJ1-5; D ambiguous. This CDR3 spans 14 amino acids. Germline V gene data show CDR1 as SNHLY and CDR2 as FYNNEI. Trimming shortened V by 2 bases and J by 7 bases, and 12 bases separated the two germline ends. CDR3 in DNA: TGTGCCAGCAGTGAAACAGCCTCACCCCAGCCCCAGCATTTT. Protein sequence: CASSETASPQPQHF.

In this sample, this clone turned up once. The V gene is TRBV28, the J gene TRBJ1-2; D uncertain. The CDR3 is made up of 15 amino acids. Germline-derived CDR1 and CDR2 are MDHEN and SYDVKM. Trimming shortened V by 2 bases and J by 2 bases, and 12 bases separated the two germline ends. The CDR3 sequence is CASSLPPGGNYGYTF. DNA of the CDR3: TGTGCCAGCAGTTTACCACCGGGCGGAAACTATGGCTACACCTTC.

The V gene is TRBV7-9, the J gene TRBJ1-1; D not resolved. The CDR3 contains 15 residues. V shed 5 bases and J shed 2 bases, with 15 bases lying between them. Germline CDR1 reads SEHNR; CDR2 reads FQNEAQ (reference sequence). CDR3: CASSLDTRYNTEAFF. CDR3 sequence (DNA): TGTGCCAGCAGCCTTGACACCAGATACAACACTGAAGCTTTCTTT.

This chain joins TRBV29-1 and TRBJ2-7, with 7 nucleotides matching TRBD1. CDR3 length: 13 residues. J gave up 6 bases and V 4 bases, and 9 bases lay outside the gene matches. Per germline, CDR1 SQVTM and CDR2 ANQGSEA. As DNA, the CDR3 is TGCAGCGTTGCACTGACAGGGTCGCTCGAGCAGTACTTC. Protein product: CSVALTGSLEQYF.

The chain carries TRBV15 and TRBJ2-1, with a weak D call TRBD2 (5 bases). The V gene lost 5 bases and the J gene lost 4 bases, with 21 bases spanning the gap. Germline V lookup: CDR1 LNHNV, CDR2 YYDKDF (reference sequence). The CDR3 runs to 17 residues. CDR3 residues: CATSLSGRGLSYNEQFF. The CDR3 DNA reads TGTGCCACCAGCTTAAGTGGTCGCGGACTTTCTTACAATGAGCAGTTCTTC.

V and J are TRBV2 and TRBJ1-5; unclear D gene. Germline CDR1 and CDR2: SNHLY and FYNNEI. The CDR3 consists of 14 residues. V was cut by 4 bases and J by 2 bases, with 9 bases left in between. CDR3 protein: CASSAIEGNQPQHF. The CDR3 DNA follows: TGTGCCAGCAGTGCCATAGAGGGCAATCAGCCCCAGCATTTT.

The chain uses TRBV2 and TRBJ1-2; no reliable D call. V was clipped by 7 bases and J by 0 bases, with 18 bases between them. This CDR3 has 16 amino acids. CDR1 and CDR2 (germline): SNHLY, FYNNEI. CDR3 residues: CASIRDSVVTNYGYTF. DNA for the CDR3: TGTGCCAGCATAAGGGATTCAGTAGTCACTAACTATGGCTACACCTTC.

The count of this clone is one. As DNA, the CDR3 is TGTGCCAGCAGGACAGGGACCTACAATCAGCCCCAGCATTTT. Amino acids: CASRTGTYNQPQHF. The V call is TRBV6-1, the J call TRBJ1-5; TRBD1 aligns across 7 bases. Germline loops: CDR1 MNHNS, CDR2 SASEGT. CDR3 length equals 14 residues. Trimming at V came to 6 bases and at J to 3 bases, leaving 5 bases not matched to a gene.

The V and J genes are TRBV5-4 and TRBJ2-3, with D perhaps matching TRBD2 (6 bases). Trimming took off 5 bases at V and 7 bases at J, with 20 bases between the two ends. The CDR3 has 15 amino acids. The V gene's germline CDR1 is SGHNT and CDR2 YYREEE (reference sequence). CDR3 sequence (DNA): TGTGCCAGCAGGCCGGGACTGACCACGATGCATACGCAGTATTTT. Residues: CASRPGLTTMHTQYF.

This clone appeared a single time. The chain links TRBV7-9 to TRBJ1-2; 10 bases agree with TRBD1. Trimming cost V 4 bases and J 7 bases; bases outside gene matches: 3. The germline CDR1 and CDR2 sequences are SEHNR and FQNEAQ (reference sequence). CDR3 length: 13 amino acids. DNA of the CDR3: TGTGCCAGCAGCTGGGACAGGGGTGGTGGCTACACCTTC. This encodes CASSWDRGGGYTF.

The chain has TRBV5-4 and TRBJ1-5; tentatively, D is TRBD1 (5 bases). The CDR3 spans 13 residues. Germline V CDR1 and CDR2: SGHNT, YYREEE (reference sequence). Trimming stripped 1 base from V and 4 bases from J, with 6 bases between. CDR3 residues: CASSLWGNQPQHF. The CDR3 DNA reads TGTGCCAGCAGCTTGTGGGGGAATCAGCCCCAGCATTTT.

The CDR3: CASTLGRGLGELFF. CDR3 DNA: TGTGCCAGCACCTTGGGCAGGGGGCTTGGGGAGCTGTTTTTT. The chain employs TRBV7-7 and TRBJ2-2; 8 nucleotides line up with TRBD1. The CDR3 loop spans 14 amino acids. V shed 7 bases, J shed 8 bases, and the junction held 9 bases outside the gene matches. Germline V gives CDR1 SSHAT, CDR2 FNYEAQ (reference sequence).

The chain recombines TRBV28 with TRBJ2-5; D remains ambiguous. Deletions cut 6 bases from V and 4 bases from J, with 9 bases between. The CDR3 runs 12 residues. The germline V gene encodes CDR1 MDHEN and CDR2 SYDVKM. The CDR3 loop reads CASSKTPETQYF. CDR3 DNA sequence: TGTGCCAGCAGCAAGACCCCAGAGACCCAGTACTTC. Full variable domain (remainder filled in from reference TRBV28 and TRBJ2-5): DVKVTQSSRYLVKRTGEKVFLECVQDMDHENMFWYRQDPGLGLRLIYFSYDVKMKEKGDIPEGYSVSREKKERFSLILESASTNQTSMYLCASSKTPETQYFGPGTRLLVL.

This clone showed up just once. V usage is TRBV5-1 and J usage is TRBJ1-6; tentative D call: TRBD1 (5 bases). Trimming took off 2 bases at V and 10 bases at J, with 19 bases between the two ends. The CDR3 extends over 16 amino acids. CDR1 SGHRS and CDR2 YFSETQ come from the germline V gene. The CDR3 loop is CASSFNSGTMGSPLHF. The CDR3 nucleotides read TGCGCCAGCAGCTTTAACTCCGGGACCATGGGATCACCCCTCCACTTT.

The chain uses TRBV5-1 and TRBJ2-7, with D possibly being TRBD1 (6 bases). CDR1 is SGHRS, CDR2 YFSETQ, per germline. V lost 7 bases and J lost 0, with 17 bases in between. This CDR3 has 15 residues. The CDR3 loop reads CASGSGTQHSYEQYF. CDR3 DNA sequence: TGCGCCAGCGGATCGGGGACACAGCACTCCTACGAGCAGTACTTC. Drawing the rest from reference TRBV5-1 and TRBJ2-7, the complete variable domain is KAGVTQTPRYLIKTRGQQVTLSCSPISGHRSVSWYQQTPGQGLQFLFEYFSETQRNKGNFPGRFSGRQFSNSRSEMNVSTLELGDSALYLCASGSGTQHSYEQYFGPGTRLTVT.

This clone was detected once. The same CDR3 is also encoded by other DNA sequences in this sample. V is TRBV7-9 and J is TRBJ2-5; tentatively, D is TRBD1 or TRBD2 (7 bases each). Germline-derived CDR1 and CDR2 are SEHNR and FQNEAQ (reference sequence). CDR3 length equals 14 residues. V was cut by 0 bases and J by 5 bases, with 10 bases left in between. CDR3 DNA sequence: TGTGCCAGCAGCTTAGCCCAGGGGGGGGAGACCCAGTACTTC. This translates into CASSLAQGGETQYF.

V and J are TRBV30 and TRBJ2-3; D unclear. Trimming pared 4 bases from V and 2 bases from J, leaving 13 bases between. Germline V gene data show CDR1 as GTSNPN and CDR2 as SVGIG (reference sequence). The CDR3 totals 14 residues. Here the CDR3 reads CAWTDRVNTDTQYF. The CDR3 DNA reads TGTGCCTGGACCGATCGGGTTAACACAGATACGCAGTATTTT.